A selection of T cell receptor beta chains follows, all from one sample in a study of cytomegalovirus exposure and HLA in healthy donors. TCRdb's copy holds only in-frame clones and misses some; the assay was immunoSEQ multiplex PCR. The top ten hold 4% to 5% of the sample, which has some 150,000 clones, 80% seen once. Sample: PBMCs. The receptors shown here come from a man younger than 45 in good health and CMV-seronegative. Both conserved end residues are trimmed from each CDR3.

CDR3: ASSPSTPLGLAYEQY
V: TRBV28
J: .

CDR3: ASIRAGGPSYEQY
V: TRBV25-1
J: TRBJ2-7

CDR3: ASSLNSGNTEAF
V: TRBV27
J: TRBJ1-1

CDR3: ASSLDYSSGNTIY
V: TRBV7-2
J: TRBJ1-3

CDR3: ATTKQGRDSGNTIY
V: TRBV5-4
J: TRBJ1-3

CDR3: ASSMGQLGYT
V: TRBV5-5
J: TRBJ1-2

CDR3: ASSLTLGTSGRASEQY
V: TRBV5-1
J: TRBJ2-7

CDR3: ATRPRGGSGNTIY
V: TRBV6-5
J: TRBJ1-3

CDR3: AITRQGSSTDTQY
V: TRBV10-3
J: TRBJ2-3

CDR3: ASRSTRDTIMNTEAF
V: TRBV14
J: TRBJ1-1

CDR3: ASSPNIPRSYEQY
V: TRBV18
J: TRBJ2-7

CDR3: ASSLAGFQETQY
V: TRBV5-1
J: TRBJ2-5

CDR3: ASSPRLEDEQY
V: TRBV19
J: TRBJ2-7

CDR3: SVERPGRYEQY
V: TRBV29-1
J: TRBJ2-7

CDR3: ASSIRLGSYNEQF
V: TRBV14
J: TRBJ2-1

CDR3: ASSPSRQGMNTEAF
V: TRBV18
J: TRBJ1-1

CDR3: ASSQPPGLNTEAF
V: TRBV4-1
J: TRBJ1-1

CDR3: ASSLFTVDGYT
V: TRBV28
J: TRBJ1-2

CDR3: ASSRRGGSGSNEQF
V: TRBV7-9
J: TRBJ2-1

CDR3: ASSPERTGVILRQF
V: TRBV18
J: TRBJ2-1

CDR3: ASSLSGEYGYT
V: TRBV5-6
J: TRBJ1-2

CDR3: AWRKQGDNQPQH
V: TRBV30
J: TRBJ1-5

CDR3: AWSPGGQPQH
V: TRBV30
J: TRBJ1-5

CDR3: ASRLRGSGANVLT
V: TRBV28
J: TRBJ2-6

CDR3: ASSSGQGASTEAF
V: TRBV11-3
J: TRBJ1-1

CDR3: ASSPVRIRADYGYT
V: TRBV27
J: TRBJ1-2

CDR3: ATSSEGDSPLH
V: TRBV15
J: TRBJ1-6

CDR3: ASSLGLVEGEAF
V: TRBV5-6
J: TRBJ1-1

CDR3: ASSPFLTEDTQY
V: TRBV28
J: TRBJ2-3

CDR3: ASEGGLAGGGGELF
V: TRBV19
J: TRBJ2-2

CDR3: ASSPQLAGGGEQF
V: TRBV19
J: TRBJ2-1